This TCR beta chain derives from a study of T cell responses to AZD1222 COVID-19 vaccine. Germline trimming cut 5 bases from V and 0 bases from J; bases unmatched to any gene: 7. Looked up from germline, CDR1 is SGHAT and CDR2 is FQNNGV. The CDR3 is made up of 17 amino acids. The data were produced by immunoSEQ multiplex PCR, yet TCRdb's version contains in-frame clones alone and is incomplete. Among about 120,000 clones listed, about 90% were seen once. The starting material was peripheral blood, obtained on day 0 of MenACWY control vaccination. The chain joins TRBV11-2 to TRBJ2-6; 7 bases are a match to TRBD1. This TCR was recovered from an adult in good health. CDR3 residues: CASSPDRDSSGANVLTF. The CDR3 DNA is TGTGCCAGCAGCCCTGACAGGGACAGCTCTGGGGCCAACGTCCTGACTTTC.